Below are 22 T cell receptor beta chains sequenced from a single sample in a study of blood T cell repertoires in COVID-19. Clones were read by immunoSEQ multiplex PCR, and TCRdb kept only the in-frame ones, dropping some. Of around 150,000 clones listed, 88% are singletons. Input material: peripheral blood. The receptors stem from a human donor with COVID-19, enrolled during active disease. The donor label of this sample is uncertain.

The rearrangement joins TRBV28 to TRBJ1-2; D remains ambiguous. The CDR3 sequence is 11 residues long. With 7 bases removed from V and 5 bases from J, the gap between germline ends came to 8 bases. Germline lookup yields CDR1 MDHEN and CDR2 SYDVKM. For the CDR3, the DNA is TGTGCCAGCACCGGGGATTATGGCTACACCTTC. It encodes CASTGDYGYTF.

This chain links TRBV6-2 or TRBV6-3 with TRBJ2-1; no clear D. V gave up 3 bases and J gave up 8 bases, with 14 bases separating them. Germline loops: CDR1 MNHEY, CDR2 SVGEGT. CDR3 size: 14 residues. The CDR3 here is CASSYGQGLHEQFF. The DNA for the CDR3 is TGTGCCAGCAGTTATGGGCAAGGCTTGCATGAGCAGTTCTTC.

The rearrangement links TRBV6-1 to TRBJ2-4; D unresolved. Deletions cut 0 bases from V and 0 bases from J, with 12 bases between. The CDR3 has 17 residues. Germline CDR1 MNHNS, CDR2 SASEGT. CDR3 loop: CASSEARAYQAKNIQYF. The CDR3 DNA is TGTGCCAGCAGTGAAGCGAGAGCTTACCAAGCCAAAAACATTCAGTACTTC.

The CDR3 sequence is CASSQATPPGDTEAFF. In DNA form, the CDR3 reads TGCGCCAGCAGCCAAGCGACTCCTCCAGGGGACACTGAAGCTTTCTTT. The chain joins TRBV4-1 to TRBJ1-1; D is perhaps TRBD1 (6 bases). Germline CDR1 is MGHRA and CDR2 is YSYEKL. The V and J ends lost 1 base and 3 bases respectively, with 15 bases between them. The CDR3 totals 16 residues.

This clone has a single count. The chain recombines TRBV5-4 with TRBJ2-7, with 13 positions matching TRBD2. This CDR3 has 14 residues. J was trimmed by 12 bases and V by 4 bases; bases with no gene match: 10. Germline CDR1 and CDR2: SGHNT and YYREEE (reference sequence). DNA for the CDR3: TGTGCCAGCAGCCCGGGGACTAGCGGGGACTGGAGGTACTTC. This encodes CASSPGTSGDWRYF.

This rearrangement joins TRBV4-2 to TRBJ1-1; 12 nucleotides align to TRBD1. The V gene's germline CDR1 is LGHNA and CDR2 YNFKEQ. The junction had 13 bases not matched to a gene; V was cut back by 4 bases and J by 1 base. The CDR3 extends over 19 amino acids. In DNA, the CDR3 is TGTGCCAGCAGCCGGTCCCCGGGACAGGGGGCTTCTTCGAACACTGAAGCTTTCTTT. Protein product: CASSRSPGQGASSNTEAFF.

V and J are TRBV7-6 and TRBJ2-5; D perhaps matches TRBD1 (7 bases). The CDR3 runs 15 residues. V dropped 5 bases and J dropped 4 bases, with 17 bases sitting between them. Looked up from germline, CDR1 is SGHVS and CDR2 is FNYEAQ. The CDR3 is CASSQGGLRIETQYF. In DNA form, the CDR3 reads TGTGCCAGCAGCCAGGGGGGCCTTCGAATAGAGACCCAGTACTTC.

The genes are TRBV28 and TRBJ1-4, with 7 bases aligning to TRBD1. With V trimmed by 5 bases and J by 7 bases, 4 bases remained unmatched. This CDR3 is 13 amino acids long. Germline V gene sequence: CDR1 MDHEN, CDR2 SYDVKM. CDR3 sequence (DNA): TGTGCCAGCAGTCCGGGACAGCTTGAAAAACTGTTTTTT. Translation gives CASSPGQLEKLFF.

The V gene is TRBV25-1, the J gene TRBJ2-1, with 7 bases aligning to TRBD1. The CDR3 totals 13 residues. The V segment lost 4 bases and the J segment 15 bases; nucleotides outside the gene matches: 12. Germline-derived CDR1 and CDR2 are MGHDK and SYGVNS. The CDR3 coding sequence is TGTGCCAGCAGTGGGCTCCAGGGGGTTAGTCGGTTCTTC. This codes for CASSGLQGVSRFF. The whole variable domain, remainder taken from reference TRBV25-1 and TRBJ2-1, is EADIYQTPRYLVIGTGKKITLECSQTMGHDKMYWYQQDPGMELHLIHYSYGVNSTEKGDLSSESTVSRIRTEHFPLTLESARPSHTSQYLCASSGLQGVSRFFGPGTRLTVL.

The chain combines TRBV3-1 (or the pseudogene TRBV3-2) with TRBJ1-2, with D maybe TRBD1 (6 bases). The CDR3 loop spans 13 amino acids. Germline CDR1 and CDR2: LGHDT and YNNKEL (reference sequence). V shed 4 bases and J shed 5 bases, with 11 bases lying between them. CDR3 loop: CASSPDSQYGYTF. The CDR3 coding sequence is TGTGCCAGCAGCCCGGACAGCCAATATGGCTACACCTTC.

This sequence joins TRBV7-3 and TRBJ2-2; 8 positions agree with TRBD1. The CDR3 is 13 residues long. CDR1 is SGHTA, CDR2 FQGTGA, per germline. V lost 5 bases to trimming and J lost 6 bases; unmatched junction nucleotides: 2. CDR3 in DNA: TGTGCCAGCAGCCCACAGGGGGCCGGGGAGCTGTTTTTT. Translation gives CASSPQGAGELFF.

The J gene is TRBJ2-2, the V gene TRBV5-1; 10 bases map to TRBD2. With V trimmed by 6 bases and J by 4 bases, 3 bases remained unmatched. The CDR3 runs to 14 residues. From germline, CDR1 is SGHRS and CDR2 YFSETQ. This CDR3 is CASTSGGATGELFF. The CDR3 DNA reads as TGCGCCAGCACGAGCGGGGGGGCCACCGGGGAGCTGTTTTTT.

The chain joins TRBV6-1 to TRBJ2-6; TRBD2 matches 7 bases. The V and J ends lost 3 bases and 0 bases, in that order; junction bases with no gene match: 8. CDR1 MNHNS and CDR2 SASEGT come from the germline V gene. CDR3 length: 18 amino acids. Here the CDR3 reads CASSDTQRGLSGANVLTF. The CDR3 bases are TGTGCCAGCAGTGACACGCAGCGGGGACTCTCTGGGGCCAACGTCCTGACTTTC.

The genes are TRBV27 and TRBJ1-6, with 7 bases fitting TRBD1. The CDR3 has 14 amino acids. Trimming cost V 7 bases and J 4 bases; bases outside gene matches: 4. Germline values: CDR1 MNHEY, CDR2 SMNVEV (reference sequence). The CDR3 region is CASKDRVYNSPLHF. The CDR3, as DNA: TGTGCCAGCAAAGACAGGGTGTATAATTCACCCCTCCACTTT.

The V call is TRBV10-3, the J call TRBJ2-2; TRBD2 agrees at 8 bases. V shed 11 bases and J 0 bases; nucleotides not matched to a gene: 5. The germline CDR1 and CDR2 sequences are ENHRY and SYGVKD. The CDR3 sequence is 14 residues long. The CDR3, as DNA: TGTGCCGTACTAGCGGCCGCGAACACCGGGGAGCTGTTTTTT. Its translation: CAVLAAANTGELFF.

The gene calls are TRBV2 and TRBJ1-2; no reliable D call. CDR1 and CDR2 (germline): SNHLY, FYNNEI. Trimming removed 7 bases from V and 4 bases from J, with 7 bases in between. The CDR3 totals 11 residues. CDR3 in amino acids: CASTSVYGYTF. The DNA of the CDR3 is TGTGCCAGCACCTCCGTCTATGGCTACACCTTC. The full variable domain, its missing parts supplied by reference TRBV2 and TRBJ1-2, is EPEVTQTPSHQVTQMGQEVILRCVPISNHLYFYWYRQILGQKVEFLVSFYNNEISEKSEIFDDQFSVERPDGSNFTLKIRSTKLEDSAMYFCASTSVYGYTFGSGTRLTVV.

This chain joins TRBV6-5 and TRBJ2-7, with 7 bases aligning to TRBD2. The CDR3 loop spans 15 amino acids. The germline gives CDR1 MNHEY, CDR2 SVGAGI. V shed 0 bases, J shed 6 bases, and the junction held 8 bases outside the gene matches. The CDR3 spells CASSYSGGAQAEQYF. The CDR3 DNA reads TGTGCCAGCAGTTACTCGGGAGGGGCGCAGGCCGAGCAGTACTTC.

In DNA, the CDR3 is TGTGCCAGCAGCGTACACCCTATACAGGGGGTGGGCACTGAAGCTTTCTTT. Protein sequence: CASSVHPIQGVGTEAFF. The rearrangement joins TRBV7-3 to TRBJ1-1; 8 bases match TRBD1. J lost 4 bases, V lost 5 bases, and 15 bases had no gene match. The germline V gene encodes CDR1 SGHTA and CDR2 FQGTGA. The CDR3 length is 17 residues.

This sequence joins TRBV4-1 and TRBJ1-1; D call uncertain. The germline V gene has CDR1 MGHRA and CDR2 YSYEKL. Trimming removed 0 bases at V and 0 bases at J, with 5 bases between. The CDR3 contains 14 residues. The CDR3 coding sequence is TGCGCCAGCAGCCAAGAAAGAGTGAACACTGAAGCTTTCTTT. It codes for CASSQERVNTEAFF.

The V gene is TRBV27, the J gene TRBJ2-7; 9 bases are a match to TRBD1. J lost 7 bases, V lost 5 bases, and 9 bases had no gene match. Germline values: CDR1 MNHEY, CDR2 SMNVEV (reference sequence). CDR3 length equals 14 residues. The CDR3 reads CASSLITGGGEQYF. The CDR3 DNA reads as TGTGCCAGCAGTCTCATTACAGGGGGCGGGGAGCAGTACTTC.

The chain joins TRBV5-1 to TRBJ2-3, with 10 bases that match TRBD2. The germline V gene encodes CDR1 SGHRS and CDR2 YFSETQ. V trimming: 3 bases; J trimming: 6 bases; junction bases outside the gene matches: 4. CDR3 size: 14 residues. In DNA, the CDR3 is TGCGCCAGCAGCTCCGCACTAGCGGGGGATACGCAGTATTTT. Protein: CASSSALAGDTQYF.

The rearrangement links TRBV5-4 to TRBJ2-3; unclear D gene. The CDR3 consists of 14 residues. Deletions cut 0 bases from V and 4 bases from J, with 9 bases between. Germline V gene sequence: CDR1 SGHNT, CDR2 YYREEE (reference sequence). In DNA form, the CDR3 reads TGTGCCAGCAGCTTGGATGCGGCCTCAGATACGCAGTATTTT. This sequence encodes CASSLDAASDTQYF.